The 13 T cell receptor beta chains reported below all come from one sample, sequenced in a study of response to subunit inactivated influenza vaccine. TCRdb re-derived calls from the RT-PCR reads in MiXCR, one entry per CDR3 protein. The sample has about 170,000 distinct CDR3 sequences; 9.5% to 15% are singletons. The same sample was also studied in work on T cells expressing NK-cell markers. In that study: What made the TCR beta cDNA was 5'RACE template switching with UMIs.

This specimen was CD8+ T cells sorted from PBMCs, taken roughly 12 days after vaccination. The receptors come from a man aged 45-65 years who received an inactivated influenza vaccine.

The gene calls are TRBV4-2 and TRBJ1-1; D call uncertain. The CDR3 sequence is 14 residues long. Trimming took off 0 bases at V and 4 bases at J, with 9 bases between the two ends. Germline CDR1 LGHNA, CDR2 YNFKEQ. The CDR3 nucleotides are TGTGCCAGCAGCCAAGAGGTCAGTCTCACTGAAGCTTTCTTT. Translating it yields CASSQEVSLTEAFF.

The V and J genes are TRBV2 and TRBJ2-7; tentative D call: TRBD1 (5 bases). From germline, CDR1 is SNHLY and CDR2 FYNNEI. V was pared by 6 bases and J by 4 bases, with 19 bases between. CDR3 length equals 15 residues. CDR3 bases: TGTGCCAGCAGAGCAGGGATTGGGCAAGAGTACGAGCAGTACTTC. Amino acid sequence: CASRAGIGQEYEQYF.

This clonotype was detected many times. V gene TRBV10-3 combines with J gene TRBJ1-2, with D possibly TRBD1 on 6 matching bases. V lost 2 bases, J lost 4 bases, and 20 bases lay in between. The germline V gene encodes CDR1 ENHRY and CDR2 SYGVKD. The CDR3 loop spans 17 amino acids. The CDR3 sequence: CAISELPKDVQGYGYTF. As DNA, the CDR3 is TGTGCCATCAGTGAGCTCCCAAAGGACGTACAGGGCTATGGCTACACCTTC.

This clonotype was recorded many times. This chain uses TRBV5-1 with TRBJ2-1; no reliable D call. The CDR3 extends over 11 amino acids. Per germline, CDR1 SGHRS and CDR2 YFSETQ. Trimming cost V 4 bases and J 8 bases, with 7 bases left between them. The CDR3 bases are TGCGCCAGCAGCGATCAGCATGAGCAGTTCTTC. Translated, it gives CASSDQHEQFF.

V usage is TRBV4-3 and J usage is TRBJ2-3, with D possibly matching TRBD2 (6 bases). The V end was cut by 1 base, the J end by 2 bases, with 10 bases between. Germline CDR1 LGHNA, CDR2 YSLEER. CDR3 length: 15 residues. CDR3 DNA sequence: TGCGCCAGCAGCCAAGCCCCGGGGGACACAGATACGCAGTATTTT. Its translation is CASSQAPGDTDTQYF.

The V and J genes are TRBV6-5 and TRBJ2-5, with D unclear. V lost 6 bases and J lost 3, with 8 bases in between. This CDR3 contains 12 residues. The germline V gene has CDR1 MNHEY and CDR2 SVGAGI. The CDR3 nucleotides are TGTGCCAGCAGAGGAGAAAAAGAGACCCAGTACTTC. It is translated as CASRGEKETQYF.

This clonotype was detected only a few times. This chain connects TRBV11-1 to TRBJ2-2, with 12 bases identical to TRBD1. The V and J ends lost 5 bases and 2 bases, in that order; junction bases with no gene match: 9. The CDR3 runs 18 residues. Germline V gene lookup returns CDR1 SGHAT and CDR2 FQDESV (reference sequence). CDR3 in DNA: TGTGCCAGCAGCATATCCGGGACAGGGGGCCCAAACACCGGGGAGCTGTTTTTT. As protein: CASSISGTGGPNTGELFF.

The gene calls are TRBV14 and TRBJ2-1; 14 bases line up with TRBD2. This CDR3 is built from 16 residues. Losses at the gene ends were 3 bases for V and 5 bases for J; bases not matched to a gene: 3. The germline V gene encodes CDR1 SGHDN and CDR2 FVKESK. As DNA, the CDR3 is TGTGCCAGCAGCCAGGGACTAGCGGGAGTTCACAATGAGCAGTTCTTC. As protein: CASSQGLAGVHNEQFF.

The chain is built from TRBV2 and TRBJ2-7; no firm D call. Looked up from germline, CDR1 is SNHLY and CDR2 is FYNNEI. The CDR3 length is 11 residues. The germline V and J ends were trimmed by 5 bases and 9 bases, with 11 bases remaining between them. This chain's CDR3 is CASSTPGGQYF. The CDR3 nucleotides are TGTGCCAGCAGTACCCCGGGCGGGCAGTACTTC. Filled out from reference TRBV2 and TRBJ2-7, the complete variable domain reads EPEVTQTPSHQVTQMGQEVILRCVPISNHLYFYWYRQILGQKVEFLVSFYNNEISEKSEIFDDQFSVERPDGSNFTLKIRSTKLEDSAMYFCASSTPGGQYFGPGTRLTVT.

This clonotype has at least ten counts. The chain has TRBV12-3 or TRBV12-4 and TRBJ1-5, with TRBD1 identical over 8 bases. CDR3 length equals 15 residues. V trimming: 6 bases; J trimming: 4 bases; junction bases outside the gene matches: 8. This CDR3 is CASSPFGQGNQPQHF. The CDR3, as DNA: TGTGCCAGCAGCCCTTTCGGACAGGGAAATCAGCCCCAGCATTTT.

The J gene is TRBJ2-5, the V gene TRBV27, with D unclear. Trimming cost V 5 bases and J 6 bases, with 16 bases left between them. Germline-derived CDR1 and CDR2 are MNHEY and SMNVEV (reference sequence). This CDR3 has 14 residues. CDR3 bases: TGTGCCAGCAGTCCCTCCCCATCGGCCAAGACCCAGTACTTC. It yields the protein CASSPSPSAKTQYF.

A few counts support this clonotype. The chain links TRBV20-1 to TRBJ2-7; 11 bases are shared with TRBD1. The CDR3 runs to 13 residues. J gave up 5 bases and V 5 bases, and 5 bases lay outside the gene matches. Germline CDR1 DFQATT, CDR2 SNEGSKA (reference sequence). The CDR3 loop reads CSARDRGFNEQYF. DNA for the CDR3: TGCAGTGCTCGGGACAGGGGGTTCAACGAGCAGTACTTC.

This sequence joins TRBV5-1 and TRBJ1-2; 7 bases are shared with TRBD1. In germline, CDR1 is SGHRS, CDR2 YFSETQ. The J segment lost 8 bases and the V segment lost 0 bases, leaving 4 bases of the junction unmatched. The CDR3 is 13 amino acids. This chain's CDR3 is CASSLEGAIGYTF. The CDR3 DNA is TGCGCCAGCAGCTTGGAGGGGGCGATAGGCTACACCTTC.